The source of this T cell receptor (beta chain) is a study of T cell responses to AZD1222 COVID-19 vaccine. Generated by immunoSEQ multiplex PCR, the TCRdb table keeps only in-frame clones and is missing some. The table has around 120,000 clones, 88% seen once. CDR3 length: 14 amino acids. Germline assignment: CDR1 MNHEY and CDR2 SMNVEV (reference sequence). V shed 6 bases and J shed 1 base, with 11 bases lying between them. The specimen was peripheral blood, collected on day 0 of MenACWY control vaccination. The sequence was obtained from an adult in good health. This sequence joins TRBV27 and TRBJ2-3; unclear D gene. CDR3 DNA sequence: TGTGCCAGCAGAGGAACTTCCGGCACAGATACGCAGTATTTT. Its translation is CASRGTSGTDTQYF.